The clone carrying this T cell receptor beta chain has only one observation. Its target is unknown. Trimming left V 4 bases short and J 4 bases short, with 11 bases between. Per germline, CDR1 SGHNT and CDR2 YYREEE (reference sequence). The CDR3 length is 14 residues. The data belong to a study of T cell repertoires in cytomegalovirus infection. Across the study: The authors relied on CMV epitopes, both recently identified HLA-C-restricted and well-studied HLA-B-restricted. CMV infection and matching HLA type were both indicated by public TCR beta signatures.

Via MiXCR, TCRdb re-called the reads, giving one row per CDR3 protein. The sample includes around 430,000 distinct CDR3 sequences, approximately 46% seen only once; the top ten take about 45%. The clonotype was recovered from a human donor in good health (CMV status not recorded). Some clones in this sample may be carry-over from other donors' samples. V usage is TRBV5-4 and J usage is TRBJ2-2; D might be TRBD2 (5 bases). This sample comprised cultured PBMCs, obtained from culture after CMV antigen stimulation. CDR3 DNA: TGTGCCAGCAGCCATCTAGCAGTCACCGGGGAGCTGTTTTTT. Translated: CASSHLAVTGELFF.